This T cell receptor beta chain comes out of a study of cytomegalovirus exposure and HLA in healthy donors. The donors were members of the validation cohort comprising over 90 subjects, separate from the roughly 730-subject first cohort. With respect to this clone: Its antigen is undetermined.

Study results and caveats: The classifier was said to identify cytomegalovirus status with high specificity and sensitivity.

In germline, CDR1 is LNHDA, CDR2 SQIVND (reference sequence). The CDR3 contains 16 residues. The trim removed 7 bases at V and 5 bases at J, leaving 13 bases unmatched. TCRdb keeps only in-frame clones here, not all; method: immunoSEQ multiplex PCR. This table has 100,000 to 120,000 clones, roughly 90% appearing once. The V and J genes are TRBV19 and TRBJ2-1; 8 nucleotides agree with TRBD2. Sequencing was done on a sample of PBMCs. This TCR came from a woman aged 18-35 years in good health and CMV-seronegative. This CDR3 reads CASKGEASGRNNEQFF. CDR3 in DNA: TGTGCCAGTAAGGGTGAGGCTAGCGGGCGGAACAATGAGCAGTTCTTC.